The clone carrying this T cell receptor (beta chain) has only one observation. This record belongs to a study of blood T cell repertoires in COVID-19. For the study at large: Some COVID-19 samples were acute and others convalescent; all came from the United States, Italy and Spain.

In the source study's methods: Counts of nucleated cells, estimated from reference gene primer amplification, were obtained. The method was immunoSEQ multiplex PCR; TCRdb's version includes in-frame clones alone and lacks a portion of them. The V and J calls and clone size come from that table; D and trimming were worked out from the DNA. The sample has around 250,000 clones, about nine tenths seen once. The CDR3 totals 17 residues. In germline, CDR1 is MNHEY, CDR2 SMNVEV (reference sequence). Trimming removed 3 bases from V and 5 bases from J; junction bases left unmatched: 11. The TCR was taken from a young man who had recovered from COVID-19. This rearrangement joins TRBV27 to TRBJ1-1, with 11 positions matching TRBD1. Material: peripheral blood. In DNA, the CDR3 is TGTGCCAGCAGTTTTCTCGGACAGGGGGCGGTTAGGACTGAAGCTTTCTTT. This gives the protein CASSFLGQGAVRTEAFF.